A selection of T cell receptor beta chains follows, all from one sample in a study of vaccination and CD4 T cells after COVID-19. TCRdb processed the PCR reads anew with MiXCR; each CDR3 protein has one entry. Among just under 20,000 distinct CDR3 sequences listed, about 42% were seen once. Their antigen targets remain unknown. The sample here was CD4+ T cells from blood, cultured in vitro, taken before SARS-CoV-2 vaccination. All receptors derive from a human donor who received a COVID-19 vaccine. Each CDR3 is given with its conserved first and last residue. Fields, in order: J gene, V gene, clone size, D gene, CDR3 protein, CDR3 DNA. The D gene is left open where the match is weak. Some rows have no size entry. The others give once, few or many, or a class for an expanded clone.

j_gene: TRBJ1-2; v_gene: TRBV25-1; abundance: few; d_gene: .; CDR3aa: CASTRGGGYTF; CDR3nt: TGTGCCAGCACCAGGGGCGGTGGCTACACCTTC
j_gene: TRBJ2-7; v_gene: TRBV24-1; abundance: .; d_gene: TRBD1; CDR3aa: CATRGQIYEQYF; CDR3nt: TGTGCCACCAGGGGACAGATCTACGAGCAGTACTTC
j_gene: TRBJ2-3; v_gene: TRBV7-8; abundance: .; d_gene: .; CDR3aa: CASSLVQAIADTQYF; CDR3nt: TGTGCCAGCAGCTTAGTACAGGCGATAGCAGATACGCAGTATTTT
j_gene: TRBJ1-1; v_gene: TRBV10-3; abundance: .; d_gene: .; CDR3aa: CASGQLNTEAFF; CDR3nt: TGTGCCAGCGGACAGTTGAACACTGAAGCTTTCTTT
j_gene: TRBJ2-1; v_gene: TRBV27; abundance: .; d_gene: .; CDR3aa: CASKVGAYNEQFF; CDR3nt: TGTGCCAGCAAGGTGGGCGCCTACAATGAGCAGTTCTTC
j_gene: TRBJ2-1; v_gene: TRBV7-8; abundance: .; d_gene: TRBD2; CDR3aa: CASSSDRTSGSSYNEQFF; CDR3nt: TGTGCCAGCAGCTCCGACCGGACTAGCGGGAGCTCCTACAATGAGCAGTTCTTC
j_gene: TRBJ1-1; v_gene: TRBV7-9; abundance: .; d_gene: .; CDR3aa: CASSLERAPNTEAFF; CDR3nt: TGTGCCAGCAGCTTAGAACGGGCACCGAACACTGAAGCTTTCTTT
j_gene: TRBJ2-1; v_gene: TRBV20-1; abundance: once; d_gene: .; CDR3aa: CSAKRGGADNEQFF; CDR3nt: TGCAGTGCAAAGAGGGGGGGGGCGGACAATGAGCAGTTCTTC
j_gene: TRBJ2-2; v_gene: TRBV7-8; abundance: .; d_gene: .; CDR3aa: CASSSLVRGNTGELFF; CDR3nt: TGTGCCAGCAGCTCTCTAGTGCGGGGGAACACCGGGGAGCTGTTTTTT
j_gene: TRBJ2-3; v_gene: TRBV20-1; abundance: .; d_gene: .; CDR3aa: CSARPVRDSTDTQYF; CDR3nt: TGCAGTGCTAGGCCGGTTAGGGACTCCACAGATACGCAGTATTTT
j_gene: TRBJ2-2; v_gene: TRBV6-5; abundance: .; d_gene: .; CDR3aa: CASSYSRGVGELFF; CDR3nt: TGTGCCAGCAGTTACTCTAGGGGTGTCGGGGAGCTGTTTTTT
j_gene: TRBJ2-7; v_gene: TRBV7-9; abundance: .; d_gene: TRBD1; CDR3aa: CASSVTGGEQYF; CDR3nt: TGTGCCAGCAGCGTTACAGGGGGTGAGCAGTACTTC
j_gene: TRBJ2-5; v_gene: TRBV7-9; abundance: .; d_gene: .; CDR3aa: CASSLGVASRETQYF; CDR3nt: TGTGCCAGCAGCTTAGGGGTGGCCTCTAGGGAGACCCAGTACTTC
j_gene: TRBJ1-2; v_gene: TRBV7-2; abundance: .; d_gene: .; CDR3aa: CASSIRQTNYGYTF; CDR3nt: TGTGCCAGCAGCATCAGACAGACTAACTATGGCTACACCTTC
j_gene: TRBJ1-1; v_gene: TRBV15; abundance: .; d_gene: TRBD1; CDR3aa: CATSRVFGQGMNTEAFF; CDR3nt: TGTGCCACCAGCAGAGTATTCGGACAGGGAATGAACACTGAAGCTTTCTTT
j_gene: TRBJ2-7; v_gene: TRBV12-3/TRBV12-4; abundance: .; d_gene: TRBD2; CDR3aa: CASSFRLAGPGSSYEQYF; CDR3nt: TGTGCCAGCAGTTTTAGACTAGCGGGGCCGGGCTCGAGCTACGAGCAGTACTTC
j_gene: TRBJ1-2; v_gene: TRBV20-1; abundance: few; d_gene: .; CDR3aa: CSASNQGVYGYTF; CDR3nt: TGCAGTGCTAGCAATCAGGGCGTCTATGGCTACACCTTC
j_gene: TRBJ2-3; v_gene: TRBV20-1; abundance: .; d_gene: TRBD2; CDR3aa: CSAREVAGGVGDTQYF; CDR3nt: TGCAGTGCTAGAGAAGTGGCGGGGGGGGTAGGAGATACGCAGTATTTT
j_gene: TRBJ1-2; v_gene: TRBV11-3; abundance: .; d_gene: TRBD1; CDR3aa: CASSLIFDRGYGYTF; CDR3nt: TGTGCCAGCAGCTTAATTTTTGACAGGGGTTATGGCTACACCTTC
j_gene: TRBJ1-1; v_gene: TRBV10-1; abundance: few; d_gene: .; CDR3aa: CASSFHRDGTEAFF; CDR3nt: TGCGCCAGCAGTTTCCACAGGGACGGGACTGAAGCTTTCTTT
j_gene: TRBJ2-7; v_gene: TRBV29-1; abundance: .; d_gene: .; CDR3aa: CSVEEGSSYEQYF; CDR3nt: TGCAGCGTTGAAGAGGGCAGCTCCTACGAGCAGTACTTC
j_gene: TRBJ2-3; v_gene: TRBV21-1; abundance: few; d_gene: .; CDR3aa: CASSKDKDRTGFRDTQYF; CDR3nt: TGTGCCAGCAGCAAAGACAAAGACCGGACAGGGTTTAGAGATACGCAGTATTTT
j_gene: TRBJ2-3; v_gene: TRBV7-8; abundance: .; d_gene: TRBD2; CDR3aa: CASSLAPSGGMTDTQYF; CDR3nt: TGTGCCAGCAGCTTAGCGCCTAGCGGGGGGATGACAGATACGCAGTATTTT
j_gene: TRBJ1-1; v_gene: TRBV6-1; abundance: few; d_gene: TRBD1; CDR3aa: CASSLEGQGRPTEAFF; CDR3nt: TGTGCCAGCAGCCTAGAAGGACAGGGGAGGCCCACTGAAGCTTTCTTT
j_gene: TRBJ1-2; v_gene: TRBV6-1; abundance: hyperexpanded; d_gene: TRBD1; CDR3aa: CASSPPQTGGIGYTF; CDR3nt: TGTGCCAGCAGTCCCCCCCAAACAGGGGGCATCGGCTACACCTTC
j_gene: TRBJ2-5; v_gene: TRBV5-4; abundance: few; d_gene: TRBD1; CDR3aa: CASSFRDRGLETQYF; CDR3nt: TGTGCCAGCAGCTTCAGGGACAGGGGGCTGGAGACCCAGTACTTC
j_gene: TRBJ1-2; v_gene: TRBV5-1; abundance: few; d_gene: .; CDR3aa: CASLFPGGLHGYTF; CDR3nt: TGCGCCAGCCTTTTTCCCGGGGGCTTGCATGGCTACACCTTC
j_gene: TRBJ2-5; v_gene: TRBV25-1; abundance: .; d_gene: TRBD2; CDR3aa: CASSEWGGSETQYF; CDR3nt: TGTGCCAGCAGTGAATGGGGGGGATCAGAGACCCAGTACTTC
j_gene: TRBJ2-5; v_gene: TRBV19; abundance: .; d_gene: TRBD2; CDR3aa: CASSIGLAGAQETQYF; CDR3nt: TGTGCCAGTAGTATAGGGCTAGCGGGGGCTCAAGAGACCCAGTACTTC
j_gene: TRBJ1-2; v_gene: TRBV6-1; abundance: .; d_gene: .; CDR3aa: CASSRRNYGYTF; CDR3nt: TGTGCCAGCAGTCGACGGAATTATGGCTACACCTTC
j_gene: TRBJ2-3; v_gene: TRBV2; abundance: .; d_gene: .; CDR3aa: CASSIQQGYTDTQYF; CDR3nt: TGTGCCAGCAGCATTCAACAGGGATACACAGATACGCAGTATTTT
j_gene: TRBJ1-4; v_gene: TRBV6-1; abundance: .; d_gene: TRBD1; CDR3aa: CASSPTGADEKLFF; CDR3nt: TGTGCCAGCAGTCCGACAGGGGCTGATGAAAAACTGTTTTTT
j_gene: TRBJ1-1; v_gene: TRBV6-1; abundance: few; d_gene: .; CDR3aa: CATSDSMVTEAFF; CDR3nt: TGTGCCACCTCAGACAGTATGGTCACTGAAGCTTTCTTT
j_gene: TRBJ2-2; v_gene: TRBV6-1; abundance: few; d_gene: .; CDR3aa: CASSEGRGTTGELFF; CDR3nt: TGTGCCAGCAGTGAAGGGCGGGGCACCACCGGGGAGCTGTTTTTT